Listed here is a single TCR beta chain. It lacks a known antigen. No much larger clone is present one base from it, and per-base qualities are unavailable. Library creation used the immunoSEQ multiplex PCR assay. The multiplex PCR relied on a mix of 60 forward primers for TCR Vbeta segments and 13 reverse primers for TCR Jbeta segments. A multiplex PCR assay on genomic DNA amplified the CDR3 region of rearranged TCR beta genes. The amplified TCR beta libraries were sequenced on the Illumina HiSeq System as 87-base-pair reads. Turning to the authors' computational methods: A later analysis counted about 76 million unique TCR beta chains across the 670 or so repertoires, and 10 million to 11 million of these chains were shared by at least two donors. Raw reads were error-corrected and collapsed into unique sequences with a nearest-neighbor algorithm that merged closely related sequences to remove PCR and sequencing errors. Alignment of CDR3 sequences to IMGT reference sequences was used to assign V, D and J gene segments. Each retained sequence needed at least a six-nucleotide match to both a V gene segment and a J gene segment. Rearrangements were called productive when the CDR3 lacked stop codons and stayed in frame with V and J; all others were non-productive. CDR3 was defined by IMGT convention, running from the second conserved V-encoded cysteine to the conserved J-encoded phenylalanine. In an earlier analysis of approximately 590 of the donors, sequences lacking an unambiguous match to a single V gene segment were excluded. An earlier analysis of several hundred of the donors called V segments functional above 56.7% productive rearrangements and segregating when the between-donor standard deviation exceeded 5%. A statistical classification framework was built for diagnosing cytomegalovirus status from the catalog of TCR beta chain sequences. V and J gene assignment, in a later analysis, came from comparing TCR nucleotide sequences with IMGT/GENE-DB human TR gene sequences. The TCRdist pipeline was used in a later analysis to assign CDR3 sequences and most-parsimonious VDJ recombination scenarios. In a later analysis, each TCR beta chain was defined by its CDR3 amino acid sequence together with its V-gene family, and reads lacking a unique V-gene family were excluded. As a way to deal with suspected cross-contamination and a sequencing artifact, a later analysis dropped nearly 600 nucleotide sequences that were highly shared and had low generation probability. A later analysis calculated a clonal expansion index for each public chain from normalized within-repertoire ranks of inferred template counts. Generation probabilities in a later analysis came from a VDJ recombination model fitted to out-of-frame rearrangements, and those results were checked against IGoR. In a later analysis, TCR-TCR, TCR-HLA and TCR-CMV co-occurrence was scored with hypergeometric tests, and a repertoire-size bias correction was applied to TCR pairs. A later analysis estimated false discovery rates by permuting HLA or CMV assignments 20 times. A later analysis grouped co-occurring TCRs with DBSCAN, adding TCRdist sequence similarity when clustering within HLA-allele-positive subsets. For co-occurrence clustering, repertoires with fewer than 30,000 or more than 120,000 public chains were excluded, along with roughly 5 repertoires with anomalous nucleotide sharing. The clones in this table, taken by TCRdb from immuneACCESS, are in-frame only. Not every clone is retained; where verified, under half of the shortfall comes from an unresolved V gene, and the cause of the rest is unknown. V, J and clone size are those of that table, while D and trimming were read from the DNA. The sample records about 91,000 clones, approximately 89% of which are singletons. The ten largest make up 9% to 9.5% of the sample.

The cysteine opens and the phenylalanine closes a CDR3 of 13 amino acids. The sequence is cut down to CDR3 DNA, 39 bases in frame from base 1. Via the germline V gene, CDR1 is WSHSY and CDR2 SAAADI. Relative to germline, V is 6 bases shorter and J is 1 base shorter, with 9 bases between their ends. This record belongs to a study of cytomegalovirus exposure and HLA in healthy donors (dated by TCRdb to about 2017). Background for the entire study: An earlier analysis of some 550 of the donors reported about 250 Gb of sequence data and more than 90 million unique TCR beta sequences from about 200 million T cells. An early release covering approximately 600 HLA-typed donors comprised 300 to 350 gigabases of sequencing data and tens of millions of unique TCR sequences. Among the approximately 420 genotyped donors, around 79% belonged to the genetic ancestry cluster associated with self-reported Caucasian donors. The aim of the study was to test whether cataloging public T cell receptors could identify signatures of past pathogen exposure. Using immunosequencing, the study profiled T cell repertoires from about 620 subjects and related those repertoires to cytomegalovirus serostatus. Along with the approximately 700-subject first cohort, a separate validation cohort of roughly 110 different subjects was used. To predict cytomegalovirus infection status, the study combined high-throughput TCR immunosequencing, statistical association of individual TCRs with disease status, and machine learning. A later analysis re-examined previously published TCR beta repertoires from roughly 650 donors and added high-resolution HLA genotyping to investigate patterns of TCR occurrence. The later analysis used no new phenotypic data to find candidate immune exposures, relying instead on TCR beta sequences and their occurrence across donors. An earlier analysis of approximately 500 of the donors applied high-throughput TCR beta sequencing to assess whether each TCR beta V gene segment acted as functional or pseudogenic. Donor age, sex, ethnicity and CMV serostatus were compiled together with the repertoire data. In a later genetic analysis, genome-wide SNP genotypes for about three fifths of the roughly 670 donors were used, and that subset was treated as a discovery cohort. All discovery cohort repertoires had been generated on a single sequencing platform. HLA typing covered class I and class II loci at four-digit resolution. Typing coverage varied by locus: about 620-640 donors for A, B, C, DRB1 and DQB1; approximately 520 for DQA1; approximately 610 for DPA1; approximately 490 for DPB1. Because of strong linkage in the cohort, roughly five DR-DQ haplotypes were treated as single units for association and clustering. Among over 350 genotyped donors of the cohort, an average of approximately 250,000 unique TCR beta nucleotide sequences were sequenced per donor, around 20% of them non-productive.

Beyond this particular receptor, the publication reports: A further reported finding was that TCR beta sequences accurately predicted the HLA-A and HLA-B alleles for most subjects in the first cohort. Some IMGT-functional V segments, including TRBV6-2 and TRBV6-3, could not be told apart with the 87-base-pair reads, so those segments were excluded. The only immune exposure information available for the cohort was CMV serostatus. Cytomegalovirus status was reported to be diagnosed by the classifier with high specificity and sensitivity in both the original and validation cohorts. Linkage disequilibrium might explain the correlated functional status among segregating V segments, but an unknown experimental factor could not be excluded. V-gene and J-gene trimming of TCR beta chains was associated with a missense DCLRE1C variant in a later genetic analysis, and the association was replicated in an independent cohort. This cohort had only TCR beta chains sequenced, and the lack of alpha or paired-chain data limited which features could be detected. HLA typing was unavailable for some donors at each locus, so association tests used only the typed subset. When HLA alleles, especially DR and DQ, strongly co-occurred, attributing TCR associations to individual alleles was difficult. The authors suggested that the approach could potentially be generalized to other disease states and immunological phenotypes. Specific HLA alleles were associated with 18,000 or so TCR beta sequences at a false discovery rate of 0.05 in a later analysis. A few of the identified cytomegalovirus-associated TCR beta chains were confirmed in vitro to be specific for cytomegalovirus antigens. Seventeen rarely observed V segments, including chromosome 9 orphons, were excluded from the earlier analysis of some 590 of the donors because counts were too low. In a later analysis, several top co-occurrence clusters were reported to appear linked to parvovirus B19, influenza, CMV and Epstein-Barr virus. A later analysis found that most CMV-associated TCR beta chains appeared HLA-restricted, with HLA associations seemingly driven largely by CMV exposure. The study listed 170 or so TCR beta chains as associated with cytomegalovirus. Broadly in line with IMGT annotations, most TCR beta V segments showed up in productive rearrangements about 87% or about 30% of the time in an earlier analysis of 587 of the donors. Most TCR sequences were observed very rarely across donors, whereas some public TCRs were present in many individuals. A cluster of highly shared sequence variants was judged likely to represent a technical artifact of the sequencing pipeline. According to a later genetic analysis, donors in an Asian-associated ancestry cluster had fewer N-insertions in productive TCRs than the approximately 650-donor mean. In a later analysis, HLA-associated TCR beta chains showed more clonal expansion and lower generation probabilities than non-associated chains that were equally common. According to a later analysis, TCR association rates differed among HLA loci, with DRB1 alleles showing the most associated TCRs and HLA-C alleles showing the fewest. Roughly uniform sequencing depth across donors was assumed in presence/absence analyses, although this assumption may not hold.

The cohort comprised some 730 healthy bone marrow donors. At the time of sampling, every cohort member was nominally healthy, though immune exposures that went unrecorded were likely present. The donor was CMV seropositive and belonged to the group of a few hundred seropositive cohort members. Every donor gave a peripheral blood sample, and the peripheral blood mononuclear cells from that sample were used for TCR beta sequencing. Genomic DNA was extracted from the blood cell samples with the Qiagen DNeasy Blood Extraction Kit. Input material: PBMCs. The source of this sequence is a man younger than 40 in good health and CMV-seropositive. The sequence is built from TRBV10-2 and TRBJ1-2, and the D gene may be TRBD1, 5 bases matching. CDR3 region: CASSDSFNYGYTF. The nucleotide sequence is TGCGCCAGCAGCGACAGCTTTAACTATGGCTACACCTTC.